The rows below give T cell receptor beta chains drawn from one sample of a study of long-term antiretroviral therapy in people with HIV. Assay used: immunoSEQ multiplex PCR; TCRdb lists only in-frame clones, some missing. The profile covers approximately 30,000 clones, with around 82% appearing a single time and 7.5% to 10% taken by the ten largest. The material was unsorted PBMCs, obtained 3 years after starting antiretroviral therapy. These receptors were obtained from a man aged 35 to 55 with HIV. CDR3s include the opening cysteine and the closing phenylalanine or tryptophan. Fields, in order: clone size, V gene, J gene, D gene, CDR3 protein, CDR3 DNA. The D gene is left open where the match is weak. A clone size is listed for some rows: how often the clone was seen (once, few, many), or a class if it is expanded.

clone_size: .
v_call: TRBV7-9
j_call: TRBJ2-1
d_call: .
cdr3_aa: CASSLVRRDEQFF
cdr3_nt: TGTGCCAGCAGCTTAGTGAGGCGCGATGAGCAGTTCTTC

clone_size: .
v_call: TRBV19
j_call: TRBJ2-7
d_call: .
cdr3_aa: CASSILPGSYEQYF
cdr3_nt: TGTGCCAGTAGTATTCTTCCAGGTTCCTACGAGCAGTACTTC

clone_size: few
v_call: TRBV28
j_call: TRBJ1-2
d_call: .
cdr3_aa: CASSLLSDGNYGYTF
cdr3_nt: TGTGCCAGCAGTTTATTGTCGGACGGTAACTATGGCTACACCTTC

clone_size: .
v_call: TRBV30
j_call: TRBJ1-2
d_call: TRBD1
cdr3_aa: CAWSDPGTDYGYTF
cdr3_nt: TGTGCCTGGAGTGATCCCGGGACAGACTATGGCTACACCTTC

clone_size: .
v_call: TRBV19
j_call: TRBJ2-2
d_call: .
cdr3_aa: CASSIAGSYTGELFF
cdr3_nt: TGTGCCAGTAGTATAGCGGGATCTTACACCGGGGAGCTGTTTTTT

clone_size: .
v_call: TRBV7-2
j_call: TRBJ2-1
d_call: .
cdr3_aa: CASSLVGRLATFHEQFF
cdr3_nt: TGTGCCAGCAGCTTAGTAGGTCGTCTAGCGACTTTCCATGAGCAGTTCTTC

clone_size: .
v_call: TRBV5-1
j_call: TRBJ2-5
d_call: TRBD2
cdr3_aa: CASSLAGAGGYKETQYF
cdr3_nt: TGCGCCAGCAGCTTGGCCGGGGCGGGAGGATATAAAGAGACCCAGTACTTC

clone_size: .
v_call: TRBV29-1
j_call: TRBJ2-2
d_call: TRBD1
cdr3_aa: CSVDRTGGSGELFF
cdr3_nt: TGCAGCGTTGATAGGACAGGGGGCAGCGGGGAGCTGTTTTTT

clone_size: .
v_call: TRBV6-1
j_call: TRBJ2-7
d_call: .
cdr3_aa: CASSAGRGTSYEQYF
cdr3_nt: TGTGCCAGCAGTGCGGGCCGGGGTACCTCCTACGAGCAGTACTTC

clone_size: .
v_call: TRBV5-1
j_call: TRBJ1-1
d_call: TRBD1
cdr3_aa: CASSLVQGGNTEAFF
cdr3_nt: TGCGCCAGCAGCTTGGTGCAGGGGGGGAACACTGAAGCTTTCTTT

clone_size: .
v_call: TRBV5-1
j_call: TRBJ2-7
d_call: .
cdr3_aa: CASSLTSAFYDEQYF
cdr3_nt: TGCGCCAGCAGCTTGACCTCGGCCTTTTACGACGAGCAGTACTTC

clone_size: .
v_call: TRBV10-1
j_call: TRBJ1-5
d_call: .
cdr3_aa: CASSWYSDQPQHF
cdr3_nt: TGCGCCAGCAGTTGGTATTCAGATCAGCCCCAGCATTTT

clone_size: .
v_call: TRBV5-1
j_call: TRBJ2-2
d_call: TRBD1
cdr3_aa: CASSRGQGRLSGGELFF
cdr3_nt: TGCGCCAGCAGCCGAGGACAGGGTCGGTTGTCGGGCGGGGAGCTGTTTTTT

clone_size: few
v_call: TRBV7-8
j_call: TRBJ2-7
d_call: .
cdr3_aa: CASSSGSHEQYF
cdr3_nt: TGTGCCAGCAGCTCCGGCAGCCACGAGCAGTACTTC

clone_size: once
v_call: TRBV7-3
j_call: TRBJ2-4
d_call: .
cdr3_aa: CASSPGPRENIQYF
cdr3_nt: TGTGCCAGCAGTCCGGGACCGAGGGAAAACATTCAGTACTTC

clone_size: .
v_call: TRBV27
j_call: TRBJ2-3
d_call: .
cdr3_aa: CASSLSTADTQYF
cdr3_nt: TGTGCCAGCAGTTTGAGCACGGCAGATACGCAGTATTTT

clone_size: .
v_call: TRBV4-2
j_call: TRBJ1-5
d_call: .
cdr3_aa: CASTPVLGQPQHF
cdr3_nt: TGTGCCAGCACCCCAGTCCTCGGGCAGCCCCAGCATTTT

clone_size: once
v_call: TRBV7-2
j_call: TRBJ2-1
d_call: TRBD2
cdr3_aa: CASSYFSGGPYNEQFF
cdr3_nt: TGTGCCAGCAGCTATTTTAGCGGGGGGCCCTACAATGAGCAGTTCTTC

clone_size: .
v_call: TRBV11-2
j_call: TRBJ1-2
d_call: .
cdr3_aa: CASSLGSWGGYTF
cdr3_nt: TGTGCCAGCAGCTTAGGGTCGTGGGGAGGCTACACCTTC

clone_size: .
v_call: TRBV6-1
j_call: TRBJ2-4
d_call: TRBD1
cdr3_aa: CASSETGGKNIQYF
cdr3_nt: TGTGCCAGCAGTGAGACAGGGGGCAAAAACATTCAGTACTTC

clone_size: .
v_call: TRBV19
j_call: TRBJ2-2
d_call: TRBD1
cdr3_aa: CASSPLKSRTGANTGELFF
cdr3_nt: TGTGCCAGTAGTCCACTAAAATCCCGGACAGGGGCTAACACCGGGGAGCTGTTTTTT

clone_size: .
v_call: TRBV5-4
j_call: TRBJ2-1
d_call: .
cdr3_aa: CASSVSVSSYNEQFF
cdr3_nt: TGTGCCAGCAGCGTTAGCGTAAGCTCCTACAATGAGCAGTTCTTC

clone_size: .
v_call: TRBV4-1
j_call: TRBJ2-3
d_call: .
cdr3_aa: CASSQDTAGPVGTDTQYF
cdr3_nt: TGCGCCAGCAGCCAAGATACCGCAGGGCCAGTAGGCACAGATACGCAGTATTTT

clone_size: .
v_call: TRBV4-2
j_call: TRBJ2-2
d_call: .
cdr3_aa: CASSQGGLGIGELFF
cdr3_nt: TGTGCCAGCAGCCAAGGAGGGCTCGGGATCGGGGAGCTGTTTTTT

clone_size: .
v_call: TRBV7-7
j_call: TRBJ2-3
d_call: .
cdr3_aa: CASSLGSPTGSSTDTQYF
cdr3_nt: TGTGCCAGCAGCTTAGGGTCTCCCACAGGGAGTAGCACAGATACGCAGTATTTT

clone_size: .
v_call: TRBV10-2
j_call: TRBJ2-7
d_call: .
cdr3_aa: CASRFQDRSYEQYF
cdr3_nt: TGCGCCAGCAGATTTCAGGACCGCTCCTACGAGCAGTACTTC

clone_size: .
v_call: TRBV30
j_call: TRBJ1-1
d_call: .
cdr3_aa: CAWVRAGFTEAFF
cdr3_nt: TGTGCCTGGGTCAGGGCAGGTTTCACTGAAGCTTTCTTT

clone_size: .
v_call: TRBV5-1
j_call: TRBJ1-6
d_call: TRBD1
cdr3_aa: CASSWTGRNSPLHF
cdr3_nt: TGCGCCAGCAGTTGGACAGGGCGGAATTCACCCCTCCACTTT

clone_size: .
v_call: TRBV5-6
j_call: TRBJ1-1
d_call: TRBD1
cdr3_aa: CASSPGTGSFTEAFF
cdr3_nt: TGTGCCAGCAGCCCCGGGACAGGGTCCTTTACTGAAGCTTTCTTT

clone_size: .
v_call: TRBV30
j_call: TRBJ2-2
d_call: TRBD2
cdr3_aa: CAWSHATSGSIGELFF
cdr3_nt: TGTGCCTGGAGCCATGCGACTAGCGGGAGTATCGGGGAGCTGTTTTTT

clone_size: .
v_call: TRBV11-2
j_call: TRBJ2-7
d_call: TRBD1
cdr3_aa: CASSLGTGGGSEQYF
cdr3_nt: TGTGCCAGCAGCTTAGGGACAGGGGGGGGGAGCGAGCAGTACTTT

clone_size: .
v_call: TRBV11-2
j_call: TRBJ2-1
d_call: .
cdr3_aa: CASSDYSSYNEQFF
cdr3_nt: TGTGCCAGCAGCGACTACTCCTCCTACAATGAGCAGTTCTTC

clone_size: .
v_call: TRBV2
j_call: TRBJ2-7
d_call: TRBD1
cdr3_aa: CASTSDRWAYEQYF
cdr3_nt: TGTGCCAGCACTTCGGACAGGTGGGCCTACGAGCAGTACTTC

clone_size: .
v_call: TRBV15
j_call: TRBJ1-5
d_call: .
cdr3_aa: CATSRDRGGKPQHF
cdr3_nt: TGTGCCACCAGCAGAGACAGGGGCGGAAAGCCCCAGCATTTT

clone_size: .
v_call: TRBV27
j_call: TRBJ1-1
d_call: .
cdr3_aa: CASSLFSYTEAFF
cdr3_nt: TGTGCCAGCAGTTTATTTAGTTACACTGAAGCTTTCTTT

clone_size: once
v_call: TRBV15
j_call: TRBJ2-1
d_call: .
cdr3_aa: CATSRDPSLWEQFF
cdr3_nt: TGTGCCACCAGCAGAGATCCAAGCCTTTGGGAGCAGTTCTTC

clone_size: .
v_call: TRBV10-3
j_call: TRBJ2-6
d_call: .
cdr3_aa: CAISETGANVLTF
cdr3_nt: TGTGCCATCAGTGAAACTGGGGCCAACGTCCTGACTTTC

clone_size: once
v_call: TRBV6-1
j_call: TRBJ1-4
d_call: .
cdr3_aa: CAISEGDMANEKLFF
cdr3_nt: TGTGCCATCAGTGAGGGGGACATGGCTAATGAAAAACTGTTTTTT

clone_size: .
v_call: TRBV2
j_call: TRBJ1-5
d_call: .
cdr3_aa: CASSEALAAVYDGAQHF
cdr3_nt: TGTGCCAGCAGTGAAGCGCTTGCGGCCGTTTATGACGGAGCCCAGCATTTT

clone_size: .
v_call: TRBV6-6
j_call: TRBJ1-1
d_call: .
cdr3_aa: CASSRGGAYEAFF
cdr3_nt: TGTGCCAGCAGTCGCGGAGGGGCCTATGAAGCTTTCTTT

clone_size: .
v_call: TRBV18
j_call: TRBJ1-2
d_call: TRBD1
cdr3_aa: CASSLQGDGDYGYTF
cdr3_nt: TGTGCCAGCTCACTACAGGGGGATGGTGACTATGGCTACACCTTC

clone_size: .
v_call: TRBV11-2
j_call: TRBJ1-2
d_call: TRBD1
cdr3_aa: CASSFGQGARYGYTF
cdr3_nt: TGTGCCAGCAGCTTTGGACAGGGGGCGCGTTATGGCTACACCTTC

clone_size: once
v_call: TRBV27
j_call: TRBJ2-7
d_call: .
cdr3_aa: CASSLVQGSHEQYF
cdr3_nt: TGTGCCAGCAGTTTGGTCCAGGGTTCCCACGAGCAGTACTTC

clone_size: .
v_call: TRBV6-1
j_call: TRBJ2-1
d_call: TRBD1
cdr3_aa: CASSGQEAGYNEQFF
cdr3_nt: TGTGCCAGCAGCGGACAGGAGGCCGGTTACAATGAGCAGTTCTTC

clone_size: .
v_call: TRBV18
j_call: TRBJ2-1
d_call: TRBD2
cdr3_aa: CASSPTSAHYNEQFF
cdr3_nt: TGTGCCAGCTCACCCACTAGCGCCCATTACAATGAGCAGTTCTTC

clone_size: .
v_call: TRBV6-1
j_call: TRBJ2-2
d_call: .
cdr3_aa: CASSSRQNTGELFF
cdr3_nt: TGTGCCAGCAGTTCCCGACAGAACACCGGGGAGCTGTTTTTT

clone_size: .
v_call: TRBV5-1
j_call: TRBJ1-2
d_call: .
cdr3_aa: CASSLVRGGDYGYTF
cdr3_nt: TGCGCCAGCAGCTTGGTTCGGGGAGGGGACTATGGCTACACCTTC

clone_size: .
v_call: TRBV2
j_call: TRBJ2-7
d_call: .
cdr3_aa: CASSWAGYEQYF
cdr3_nt: TGTGCCAGCAGCTGGGCGGGTTACGAGCAGTACTTC

clone_size: .
v_call: TRBV30
j_call: TRBJ2-7
d_call: TRBD2
cdr3_aa: CAWMGGSYEQYF
cdr3_nt: TGTGCCTGGATGGGGGGGTCCTACGAGCAGTACTTC

clone_size: .
v_call: TRBV28
j_call: TRBJ2-1
d_call: TRBD2
cdr3_aa: CASSFGGRAYNEQFF
cdr3_nt: TGTGCCAGCAGTTTCGGCGGGAGGGCTTACAATGAGCAGTTCTTC

clone_size: .
v_call: TRBV4-1
j_call: TRBJ2-5
d_call: .
cdr3_aa: CASSRRGVDQETQYF
cdr3_nt: TGCGCCAGCAGCCGAAGGGGGGTCGATCAAGAGACCCAGTACTTC

clone_size: .
v_call: TRBV5-1
j_call: TRBJ2-7
d_call: TRBD2
cdr3_aa: CASSLVGGRGGEQYF
cdr3_nt: TGCGCCAGCAGCTTGGTTGGCGGGAGGGGAGGCGAGCAGTACTTC

clone_size: .
v_call: TRBV7-9
j_call: TRBJ2-4
d_call: .
cdr3_aa: CASSLGAGDLQYF
cdr3_nt: TGTGCCAGCAGCTTAGGGGCAGGCGACCTTCAGTACTTC

clone_size: once
v_call: TRBV7-6
j_call: TRBJ2-1
d_call: TRBD2
cdr3_aa: CASSLGGGLAGNSYNEQFF
cdr3_nt: TGTGCCAGCAGCTTGGGGGGCGGACTAGCGGGGAATTCCTACAATGAGCAGTTCTTC